A selection of T cell receptor beta chains follows, all from one sample in a study of blood T cell repertoires in COVID-19. Produced via immunoSEQ multiplex PCR; TCRdb's table is partial and in-frame only. The sample has 100,000 to 150,000 clones; 81% are singletons. The sample taken for sequencing was peripheral blood. These TCRs come from a man aged 25 to 40 with COVID-19, enrolled during active disease. The CDR3 runs from the conserved cysteine through the conserved F or W. A D gene is named only where the DNA matches it firmly. Size is omitted from some rows. Given values are once, few, many or a class for expanded clones.

-,TRBD2,TRBJ2-1,TRBV4-2,TGTGCCAGCAGCCCCGGCGGGACTAGCGGCTACAATGAGCAGTTCTTC,CASSPGGTSGYNEQFF
once,-,TRBJ2-7,TRBV6-2/TRBV6-3,TGTGCCAGCAGTTCCCCGGGTAGCGGCTACGAGCAGTACTTC,CASSSPGSGYEQYF
-,-,TRBJ2-7,TRBV10-3,TGTGTCATCAGTGAGTTAAGAGGGGGTGGTTACGAGCAGTACTTC,CVISELRGGGYEQYF
-,-,TRBJ1-1,TRBV5-1,TGCGCCAGCAGCCCATCCTACCCGAAAAGGAACACTGAAGCTTTCTTT,CASSPSYPKRNTEAFF
-,-,TRBJ1-4,TRBV29-1,TGCAGCGTTGTGTGGGCATCCTCAGGGACAACTAATGAAAAACTGTTTTTT,CSVVWASSGTTNEKLFF
-,TRBD1,TRBJ2-1,TRBV9,TGTGCCAGCAGCGCCGGGACAGGGGTGTGGAATGAGCAGTTCTTC,CASSAGTGVWNEQFF
-,-,TRBJ1-1,TRBV28,TGTGCCAGCAGTTCCCTTCCGACAGGGAACACTGAAGCTTTCTTT,CASSSLPTGNTEAFF
-,TRBD1,TRBJ1-4,TRBV4-2,TGTGCCAGCAGCCAAGATGGGACAACAGGGGGATTTGAAAAACTGTTTTTT,CASSQDGTTGGFEKLFF
-,TRBD2,TRBJ2-7,TRBV4-3,TGCGCCAGCAGCCAAGATCCAGCGGGGGGCTACGAGCAGTACTTC,CASSQDPAGGYEQYF
-,-,TRBJ2-2,TRBV7-2,TGTGCCAGCAGCTTAAGGAGAGTAGCAGTTCGAGGGGAGCTGTTTTTT,CASSLRRVAVRGELFF
-,-,TRBJ2-5,TRBV7-9,TGTGCCAGCAGATTGACAGCTCAAGAGACCCAGTACTTC,CASRLTAQETQYF
-,-,TRBJ1-5,TRBV7-8,TGTGCCAGCAGCCCTAACTATAGCAATCAGCCCCAGCATTTT,CASSPNYSNQPQHF
-,-,TRBJ1-2,TRBV10-3,TGTGCCATCGCTGATCGCCCCGAACAGCTTATTCTTGTTAGGTATGGCTACACCTTC,CAIADRPEQLILVRYGYTF
-,-,TRBJ1-2,TRBV11-2,TGTGCCAGCAGCTCACAGGGTTCCGGCTATGGCTACACCTTC,CASSSQGSGYGYTF
-,-,TRBJ2-7,TRBV3-1/TRBV3-2,TGTGCCAGCAGCCAAGTCTCACTTAATTCCTACGAGCAGTACTTC,CASSQVSLNSYEQYF
few,-,TRBJ2-6,TRBV19,TGTGCCAGTAGCCCCGGTTCTGGGGCCAACGTCCTGACTTTC,CASSPGSGANVLTF
-,-,TRBJ1-2,TRBV2,TGTGCCAGCAGTAAGGAGGGGTCCAGATATGGCTACACCTTC,CASSKEGSRYGYTF
-,-,TRBJ1-2,TRBV11-2,TGTGCCAGCAGCTTACCGGGGGGCGCAGGGGTGTATGGCTACACCTTC,CASSLPGGAGVYGYTF
once,-,TRBJ2-3,TRBV19,TGTGCCAGTACGTGGGGAGGAGGCACAGATACGCAGTATTTT,CASTWGGGTDTQYF
-,-,TRBJ2-1,TRBV6-2/TRBV6-3,TGTGCCAGCAGTGGACTACGCGACAATGAGCAGTTCTTC,CASSGLRDNEQFF
few,TRBD2,TRBJ2-3,TRBV10-3,TGTGCCATCAGTGACTCCCAGGGACTAGCGGGATTCGGAGATACGCAGTATTTT,CAISDSQGLAGFGDTQYF
-,TRBD1,TRBJ2-2,TRBV4-2,TGTGCCAGCAGCCAAGTGAAGACAGGGCCTAACACCGGGGAGCTGTTTTTT,CASSQVKTGPNTGELFF
-,-,TRBJ1-1,TRBV12-5,TGTGCTAGTGGTTTTGTTGAGGGGGGGACTGAAGCTTTCTTT,CASGFVEGGTEAFF
few,TRBD1,TRBJ2-7,TRBV2,TGTGCCAGCAATAGGGACAGGGGCGAGCAGTACTTC,CASNRDRGEQYF
-,-,TRBJ2-7,TRBV7-3,TGTGCCAGCAGCCTTGATGAGGGCAAGTCCTACGAGCAGTACTTC,CASSLDEGKSYEQYF
-,TRBD2,TRBJ2-7,TRBV19,TGTGCCAGTAGTCCCAGCCTAGCGGGGTACGAGCAGTACTTC,CASSPSLAGYEQYF
-,-,TRBJ2-5,TRBV2,TGTGCCAGCAGTGAGCGGGGGCCCCAAGAGACCCAGTACTTC,CASSERGPQETQYF
-,TRBD1,TRBJ1-5,TRBV28,TGTGCCAGCAGTATATTACAGGGGGATGACCAGCCCCAGCATTTT,CASSILQGDDQPQHF
-,-,TRBJ1-1,TRBV7-9,TGTGCCAGCAGCCTACAGAGAAACAGGGTTACAGGATGGACTGAAGCTTTCTTT,CASSLQRNRVTGWTEAFF
-,TRBD1,TRBJ2-1,TRBV30,TGTGCCTGGGACAGGACAGGGGACAATGAGCAGTTCTTC,CAWDRTGDNEQFF
-,TRBD1,TRBJ1-2,TRBV5-1,TGCGCCAGCAGCACGGGACAGGGAGTGAGTGGCTACACCTTC,CASSTGQGVSGYTF
-,-,TRBJ1-5,TRBV4-1,TGCGCCAGCAGCCAAGTGAGGGATCAGCCCCAGCATTTT,CASSQVRDQPQHF
once,-,TRBJ1-6,TRBV2,TGTGCCAGCAGTGAGGGCTGGAATTCACCCCTCCACTTT,CASSEGWNSPLHF